This TCR beta chain was found in a study of CD8 T cells in Susac syndrome (dated by TCRdb to between 2018 and 2021). For the study in its entirety: Whether CD8+ T cell activation and differentiation in Susac syndrome was antigen driven was tested using repertoire sequencing. Broad study findings and their caveats: The TCR sequencing and HLA analysis was acknowledged to have included a relatively small number of individuals.

On this clonotype itself: Its antigen is currently not known. Nothing much larger sits one base from this clone, and base qualities are not available.

High-throughput TCR beta sequencing profiled peripheral blood CD8+ and CD4+ T cells from healthy donors, Susac syndrome patients and multiple sclerosis patients. Treatment-naive patients with stable or active relapsing-remitting disease fulfilling revised McDonald criteria were used as multiple sclerosis controls. CD8+ TEMRA cells were enriched by FACS, while bulk CD8+ and CD4+ T cells were purified by magnetic negative isolation. Blood was drawn into EDTA tubes, processed within 24 hours, and PBMCs were isolated by density gradient centrifugation. PBMCs intended for TCR sequencing were cryopreserved in liquid nitrogen and thawed later in a water bath at 37 degrees C. The sorted or isolated CD4+, CD8+ and CD8+ TEMRA cells had a purity of 90% or higher. RNA was extracted using the RNeasy kit, and roughly 0.5 to 1 microgram was reverse transcribed with random hexamers. The immunoSEQ multiplex PCR assay, which covers 54 Vbeta and 13 Jbeta segments, was used to amplify TCR beta CDR3 regions. PCR amplification bias was corrected using a synthetic template baseline for primer optimization and computational correction. For the original study's pipeline: Reads were annotated to V, D and J genes according to IMGT and were analyzed with immunoSEQ Analyzer, with only productive sequences retained. Clonality was calculated as one minus the Shannon entropy normalized by log2 of the number of productive unique sequences. For each patient and control, public and private clones were evaluated within the 100 most prevalent clones. A clone was defined as Susac-specific if it was absent from the healthy and MS cohorts, from roughly 1,000 published viral clones and from other ImmuneACCESS disease sequences. The public reads were reanalyzed by TCRdb: fastp trimming at Q25, MiXCR alignment, in-frame beta chains only. Entries that share a CDR3 protein sequence are merged under the most common genes and DNA. The V and J calls shown here were made by TCRdb, not taken from the authors' results. Across this sample there are about 300,000 distinct CDR3 sequences, with 92% seen only once. Of the sample, about 0.07% is held by the ten largest clones.

The CDR3 covers 15 residues, taking in both the cysteine and the phenylalanine. The sequence is cut down to CDR3 DNA, 45 bases in frame from base 1. From the germline V gene, CDR1 is KGHSH and CDR2 is LQKENI. The junction shows trimming of 3 bases on V and 4 bases on J, plus 10 bases between the germline ends. The V and J segments used are TRBV18 and TRBJ2-6, with the D segment possibly TRBD1 or TRBD2, each aligning over 5 bases. Sequenced input: CD4+ T cells from PBMCs. The clonotype was recovered from a human donor with multiple sclerosis. CDR3 protein: CASSPGTAGANVLTF. The base sequence is TGTGCCAGCTCACCCGGGACGGCCGGGGCCAACGTCCTGACTTTC. The variable domain in full, with residues beyond the CDR3 obtained from the reference TRBV18 and TRBJ2-6 genes, is NAGVMQNPRHLVRRRGQEARLRCSPMKGHSHVYWYRQLPEEGLKFMVYLQKENIIDESGMPKERFSAEFPKEGPSILRIQQVVRGDSAAYFCASSPGTAGANVLTFGAGSRLTVL.